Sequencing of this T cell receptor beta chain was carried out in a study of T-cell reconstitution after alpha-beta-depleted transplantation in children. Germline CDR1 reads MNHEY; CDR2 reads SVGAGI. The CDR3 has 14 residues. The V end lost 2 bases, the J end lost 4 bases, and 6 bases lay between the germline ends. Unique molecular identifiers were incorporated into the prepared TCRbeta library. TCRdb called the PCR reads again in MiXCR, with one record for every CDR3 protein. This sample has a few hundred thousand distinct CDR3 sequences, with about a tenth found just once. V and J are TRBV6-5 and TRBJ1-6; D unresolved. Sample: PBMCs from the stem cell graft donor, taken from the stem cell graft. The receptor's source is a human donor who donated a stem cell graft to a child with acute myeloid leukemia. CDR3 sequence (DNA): TGTGCCAGCAGTTACGTGCCTTATAATTCACCCCTCCACTTT. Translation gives CASSYVPYNSPLHF.